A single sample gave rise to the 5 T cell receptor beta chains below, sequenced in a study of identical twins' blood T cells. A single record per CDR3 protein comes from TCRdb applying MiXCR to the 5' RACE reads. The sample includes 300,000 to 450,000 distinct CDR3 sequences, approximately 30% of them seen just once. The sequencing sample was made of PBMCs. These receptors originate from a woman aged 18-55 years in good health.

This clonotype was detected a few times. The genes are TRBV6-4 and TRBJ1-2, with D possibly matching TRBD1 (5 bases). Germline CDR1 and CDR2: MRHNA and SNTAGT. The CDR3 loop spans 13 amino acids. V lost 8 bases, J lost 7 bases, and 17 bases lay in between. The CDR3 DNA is TGTGCCAGCCGACCCTCCGGGGACGGTGGCTACACCTTC. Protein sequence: CASRPSGDGGYTF.

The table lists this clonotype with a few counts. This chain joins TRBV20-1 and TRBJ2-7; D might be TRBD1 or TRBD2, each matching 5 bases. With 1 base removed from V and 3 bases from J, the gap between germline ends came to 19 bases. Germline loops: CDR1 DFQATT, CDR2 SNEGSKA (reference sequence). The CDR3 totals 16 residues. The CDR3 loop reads CSARATTGRKGYEQYF. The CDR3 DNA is TGCAGTGCTAGAGCAACAACGGGACGGAAAGGCTACGAGCAGTACTTC.

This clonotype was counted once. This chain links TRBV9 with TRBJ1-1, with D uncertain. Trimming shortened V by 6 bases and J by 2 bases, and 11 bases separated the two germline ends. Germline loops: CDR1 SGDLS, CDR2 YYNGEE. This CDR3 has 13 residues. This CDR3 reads CASNPHGNTEAFF. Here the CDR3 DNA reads TGTGCCAGCAACCCCCACGGAAACACTGAAGCTTTCTTT.

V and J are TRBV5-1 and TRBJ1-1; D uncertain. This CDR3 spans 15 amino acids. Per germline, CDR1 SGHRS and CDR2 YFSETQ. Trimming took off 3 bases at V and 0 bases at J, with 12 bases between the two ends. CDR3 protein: CASSSQWRVNTEAFF. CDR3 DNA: TGCGCCAGCAGCTCCCAGTGGCGGGTGAACACTGAAGCTTTCTTT.

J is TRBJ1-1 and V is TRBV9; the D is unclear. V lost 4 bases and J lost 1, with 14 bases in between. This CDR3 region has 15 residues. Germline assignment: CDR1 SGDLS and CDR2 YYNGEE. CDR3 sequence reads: CASSPRSGGNTEAFF. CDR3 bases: TGTGCCAGCAGCCCCCGTTCGGGAGGGAACACTGAAGCTTTCTTT.